This TCR beta chain was retrieved from a study of blood T cell repertoires in COVID-19. Study-level information: Samples of COVID-19 (acute and convalescent) were obtained from the United States, Italy and Spain. T cells, B-cell-depleted T cells, or PBMCs supplied cDNA or gDNA.

Germline V gene data show CDR1 as LNHDA and CDR2 as SQIVND (reference sequence). The CDR3 covers 16 residues. Trimming removed 3 bases from V and 0 bases from J, with 14 bases in between. Profiled with immunoSEQ multiplex PCR; TCRdb holds only in-frame clones, not every one. Of roughly 320,000 clones listed, about 87% are singletons. The sample was peripheral blood. This clonotype originated in a woman aged 50 to 60 with COVID-19, enrolled during active disease. V and J are TRBV19 and TRBJ1-1, with TRBD1 as a possible D gene (5 bases). Here the CDR3 reads CASSIGGVTMNTEAFF. As DNA, the CDR3 is TGTGCCAGTAGTATCGGGGGAGTCACCATGAACACTGAAGCTTTCTTT. Complete variable domain (other parts from reference TRBV19 and TRBJ1-1): DGGITQSPKYLFRKEGQNVTLSCEQNLNHDAMYWYRQDPGQGLRLIYYSQIVNDFQKGDIAEGYSVSREKKESFPLTVTSAQKNPTAFYLCASSIGGVTMNTEAFFGQGTRLTVV.